Listed below are T cell receptor beta chains from one sample, sequenced in a study of PD-1 blockade in classical Hodgkin lymphoma. Some clones are missing from TCRdb's copy, which holds only in-frame ones; the method was immunoSEQ multiplex PCR. The repertoire has more than 90,000 clones, approximately 90% of them found once; the top ten carry more than 6.5%. The source was peripheral blood mononuclear cells (PBMCs), collected before the second cycle of nivolumab. All receptors come from a human donor with classical Hodgkin lymphoma. CDR3s include the opening cysteine and the closing phenylalanine or tryptophan. Fields, in order: clone size, D gene, J gene, V gene, CDR3 DNA, CDR3 protein. D genes are given only for firm matches. Clone size is shown for a subset of rows, as once, few, many or a class of expanded clone.

>-|-|TRBJ2-2|TRBV4-3
TGCGCCAGCAGCCACCGGACAGTCAACACCGGGGAGCTGTTTTTT
CASSHRTVNTGELFF
>-|-|TRBJ1-2|TRBV30
TGTGCCTGGAGTTTAACCCCGTTCCCCAACTATGGCTACACCTTC
CAWSLTPFPNYGYTF
>-|-|TRBJ2-5|TRBV11-2
TGTGCCAGCAGCTTAGGGGGGTTGTCGGAAGAGACCCAGTACTTC
CASSLGGLSEETQYF
>-|TRBD1|TRBJ1-3|TRBV5-4
TGTGCCAGCAGCCGGGACAGCACCGGAAACACCATATATTTT
CASSRDSTGNTIYF
>once|-|TRBJ2-7|TRBV5-1
TGCGCCAGCAGCTTGGTTTTCCGAAAAAGGTACGAGCAGTACTTC
CASSLVFRKRYEQYF
>-|-|TRBJ2-1|TRBV4-2
TGTGCCACCAAGGGGGGAAGCTCCTACAATGAGCAGTTCTTC
CATKGGSSYNEQFF
>-|TRBD1|TRBJ1-5|TRBV2
TGTGCCAGCAGCCAAAGGGGAGGGGGCGCGGGTCAGCCCCAGCATTTT
CASSQRGGGAGQPQHF
>-|TRBD1|TRBJ2-3|TRBV28
TGTGCCAGCACCGTCTTCTCAGGGGGCCTCTTCACAGATACGCAGTATTTT
CASTVFSGGLFTDTQYF
>-|-|TRBJ2-2|TRBV4-1
TGCGCCAGCAGCCAATGGGACACCGGGGAGCTGTTTTTT
CASSQWDTGELFF
>few|TRBD2|TRBJ2-2|TRBV29-1
TGCAGCGTCGGCATTCGGGGGGACGACGGGGAGCTGTTTTTT
CSVGIRGDDGELFF
>few|-|TRBJ1-1|TRBV30
TGTGCCTGGGGACAGAACCTTAACACTGAAGCTTTCTTT
CAWGQNLNTEAFF
>once|TRBD1|TRBJ1-2|TRBV29-1
TGCAGCGCGGAAAGGGACAGGGAGTCCGATGGCTACACCTTC
CSAERDRESDGYTF
>-|TRBD2|TRBJ2-2|TRBV13
TGTGCCAGCAGTTCGACGGGACTAGACCCCGGGGAGCTGTTTTTT
CASSSTGLDPGELFF
>-|-|TRBJ2-7|TRBV5-5
TGTGCCAGCAGCTTGGACAGGAGGTACGAGCAGTACTTC
CASSLDRRYEQYF
>-|-|TRBJ1-3|TRBV7-9
TGTGCCAGCCCGCTGACCGGGACAGGAAACACCATATATTTT
CASPLTGTGNTIYF
>once|TRBD1|TRBJ2-7|TRBV5-8
TGTGCCAGCAGCTTGTACAATCCTGGGACAGGGGGGTCCTACGAGCAGTACTTC
CASSLYNPGTGGSYEQYF
>few|-|TRBJ1-5|TRBV6-1
TGTGCCAGCGGAAGGGATCAGCCCCAGCATTTT
CASGRDQPQHF
>-|-|TRBJ2-1|TRBV30
TGTGCCTGGACCTACAGTTCCTTCTACAATGAGCAGTTCTTC
CAWTYSSFYNEQFF